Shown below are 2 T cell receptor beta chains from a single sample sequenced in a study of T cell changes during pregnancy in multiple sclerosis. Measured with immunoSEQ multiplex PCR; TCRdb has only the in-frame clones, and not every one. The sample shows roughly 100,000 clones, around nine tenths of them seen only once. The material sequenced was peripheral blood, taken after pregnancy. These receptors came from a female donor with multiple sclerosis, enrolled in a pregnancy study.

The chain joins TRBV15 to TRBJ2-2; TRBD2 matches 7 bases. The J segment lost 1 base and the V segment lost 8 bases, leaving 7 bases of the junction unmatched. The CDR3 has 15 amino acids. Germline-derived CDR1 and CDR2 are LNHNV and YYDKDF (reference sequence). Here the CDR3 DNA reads TGTGCCACCCAACCGCGGGGGAGGAACACCGGGGAGCTGTTTTTT. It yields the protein CATQPRGRNTGELFF. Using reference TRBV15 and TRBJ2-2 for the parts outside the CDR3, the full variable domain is DAMVIQNPRYQVTQFGKPVTLSCSQTLNHNVMYWYQQKSSQAPKLLFHYYDKDFNNEADTPDNFQSRRPNTSFCFLDIRSPGLGDTAMYLCATQPRGRNTGELFFGEGSRLTVL.

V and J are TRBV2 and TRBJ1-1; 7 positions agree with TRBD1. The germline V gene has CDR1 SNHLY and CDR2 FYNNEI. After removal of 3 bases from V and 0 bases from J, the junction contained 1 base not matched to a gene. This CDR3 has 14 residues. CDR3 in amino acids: CASSDDRVNTEAFF. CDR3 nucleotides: TGTGCCAGCAGTGACGACAGGGTGAACACTGAAGCTTTCTTT.